This TCR beta chain was profiled in a study of response to subunit inactivated influenza vaccine. Whole-study results and caveats: The study's authors posited that every seasonal influenza vaccination enlists few new T cells.

A few counts support this clonotype. The antigen is not known. MiXCR was run by TCRdb on the RT-PCR reads, yielding one entry per CDR3 protein. In the table there are 590,000 or so distinct CDR3 sequences, 14% of which are singletons. Germline-derived CDR1 and CDR2 are SNHLY and FYNNEI. With V trimmed by 1 base and J by 11 bases, 6 bases remained unmatched. This CDR3 spans 13 amino acids. The V gene is TRBV2, the J gene TRBJ2-3; the match to TRBD1 covers 7 bases. This receptor was obtained from a middle-aged man who received an inactivated influenza vaccine. The sequences come from PBMCs from blood, collected less than 15 days before vaccination. The CDR3 DNA is TGTGCCAGCAGTGAAGACAGGGGCCAATGGCAGTATTTT. Protein: CASSEDRGQWQYF.